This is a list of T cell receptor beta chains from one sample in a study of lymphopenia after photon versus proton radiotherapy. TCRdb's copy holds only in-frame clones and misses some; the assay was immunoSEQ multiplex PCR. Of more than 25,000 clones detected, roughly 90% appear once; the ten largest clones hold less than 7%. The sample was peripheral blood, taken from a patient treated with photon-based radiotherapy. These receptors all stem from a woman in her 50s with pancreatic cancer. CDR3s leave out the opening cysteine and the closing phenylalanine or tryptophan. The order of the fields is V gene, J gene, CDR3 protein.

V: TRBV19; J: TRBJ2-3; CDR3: ASGRDTQY
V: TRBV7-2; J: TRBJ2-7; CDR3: ASSLVQGAGEQY
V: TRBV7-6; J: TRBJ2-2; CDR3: ASSRFTTSGSVTGELF
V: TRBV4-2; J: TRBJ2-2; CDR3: ASSPRDYHTGELF
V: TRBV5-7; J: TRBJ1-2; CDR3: ASSFEALDYGYT
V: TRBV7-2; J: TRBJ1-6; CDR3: ASSLIQGSGNSPLH
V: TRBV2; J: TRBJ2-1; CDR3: ASSETEVMKF
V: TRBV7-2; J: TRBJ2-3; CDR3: ASSPDLSGPSPQY
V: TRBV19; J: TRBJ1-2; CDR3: ASSTGQGSPAANYGYT
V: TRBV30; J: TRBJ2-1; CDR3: AWSATGSYNEQF
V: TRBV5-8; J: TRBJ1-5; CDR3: ASSPLLPGWGDQPQH
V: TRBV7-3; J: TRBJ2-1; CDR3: ASSPRQGTYNEQF
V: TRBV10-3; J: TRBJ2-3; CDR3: AISESETSTDTQY
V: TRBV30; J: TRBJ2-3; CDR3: AWSSSFQDTQY
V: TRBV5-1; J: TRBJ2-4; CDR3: ASSSTSGQGSDIQY
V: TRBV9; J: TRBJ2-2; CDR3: ASSVGLAFGELF
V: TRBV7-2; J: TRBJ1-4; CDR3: ASSLGGTSNEKLF
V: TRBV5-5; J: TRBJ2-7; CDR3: ASSPTTGGMGEQY
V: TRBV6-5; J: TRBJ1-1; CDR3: ASSYGAFDRATEAF
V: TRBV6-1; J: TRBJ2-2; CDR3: ASKGQGSTGELF
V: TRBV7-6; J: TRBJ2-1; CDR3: ASSLAFQGQF
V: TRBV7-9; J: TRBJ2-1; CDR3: ASSPGTSGSNEQF
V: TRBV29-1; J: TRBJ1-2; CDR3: SVVGLGGAKGYT
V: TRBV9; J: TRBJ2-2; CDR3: ASSVSRNTGELF
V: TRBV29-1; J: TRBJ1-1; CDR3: SVEGGVDTEAF
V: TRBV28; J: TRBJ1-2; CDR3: ASSAGDGYT
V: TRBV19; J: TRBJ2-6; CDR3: ASSTRTGTGANVLT
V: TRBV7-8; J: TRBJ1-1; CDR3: ASSLDSGVTNTEAF
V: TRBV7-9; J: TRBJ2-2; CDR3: ASSSGLVGGELF
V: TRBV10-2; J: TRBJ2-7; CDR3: ASSEGSLYEQY
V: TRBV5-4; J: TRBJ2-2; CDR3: ASTGTSGRSTGELF
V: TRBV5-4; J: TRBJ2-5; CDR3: ASSLGGSGETQY
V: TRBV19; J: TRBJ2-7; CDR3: ASSFKPGQIYEQY
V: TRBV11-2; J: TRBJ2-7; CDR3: ASSLEVYEQY
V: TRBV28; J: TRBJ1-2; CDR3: ASHQGFDGYT